One and the same sample provided the 10 T cell receptor beta chains below, sequenced in a study of shared clonotypes between healthy human individuals. Profiling relied on immunoSEQ multiplex PCR, and the TCRdb table lists in-frame clones only, not all of them. Among around 2,000,000 clones listed, approximately 94% were seen once. The naive CD8 fraction comprised CD45RO-negative cells positively selected for CCR7 and excluded terminally differentiated effector memory CD45RA+ cells. Sequenced input: naive CD8+ T cells sorted from blood. The source is a man aged 18 to 29 in good health.

This rearrangement joins TRBV30 to TRBJ2-7; the D is unclear. This CDR3 spans 12 amino acids. Germline V lookup: CDR1 GTSNPN, CDR2 SVGIG (reference sequence). The germline V and J ends were trimmed by 0 bases and 3 bases, with 6 bases remaining between them. The CDR3 bases are TGTGCCTGGAGTGTAACCAACTACGAGCAGTACTTC. Translation gives CAWSVTNYEQYF.

The chain is built from TRBV9 and TRBJ1-1, with D perhaps matching TRBD1 (6 bases). Deletions cut 0 bases from V and 4 bases from J, with 13 bases between. This CDR3 is 15 amino acids long. CDR1 and CDR2 from the germline V gene are SGDLS and YYNGEE. The CDR3 reads CASSVDGGPSTEAFF. The CDR3 DNA reads TGTGCCAGCAGCGTAGACGGGGGGCCGAGCACTGAAGCTTTCTTT.

The chain couples TRBV5-1 to TRBJ2-7, with 11 bases that match TRBD2. The V gene's germline CDR1 is SGHRS and CDR2 YFSETQ. J lost 2 bases, V lost 4 bases, and 8 bases had no gene match. This CDR3 has 16 residues. In nucleotides, the CDR3 is TGCGCCAGCAGCGAACCGGGACTAGCGGCTCCCTACGAGCAGTACTTC. It is translated as CASSEPGLAAPYEQYF. Supplemented by reference TRBV5-1 and TRBJ2-7, the full variable domain reads KAGVTQTPRYLIKTRGQQVTLSCSPISGHRSVSWYQQTPGQGLQFLFEYFSETQRNKGNFPGRFSGRQFSNSRSEMNVSTLELGDSALYLCASSEPGLAAPYEQYFGPGTRLTVT.

This clone was counted a single time. The rearrangement joins TRBV9 to TRBJ2-5; a possible D gene is TRBD2 (6 bases). Germline CDR1 SGDLS, CDR2 YYNGEE. The CDR3 contains 15 residues. Trimming removed 0 bases at V and 5 bases at J, with 14 bases between. The CDR3 is CASSVVVGGLETQYF. The CDR3 DNA follows: TGTGCCAGCAGCGTAGTGGTGGGAGGCTTGGAGACCCAGTACTTC.

The CDR3 DNA follows: TGTGCCAGCAGCTCATTGACCGGGACTAGTTATTTCTACGAGCAGTACTTC. Translation gives CASSSLTGTSYFYEQYF. This chain connects TRBV11-2 to TRBJ2-7; 8 bases line up with TRBD2. The CDR3 runs 17 residues. V gave up 4 bases and J gave up 3 bases; unmatched junction bases: 14. The germline V gene has CDR1 SGHAT and CDR2 FQNNGV.

Remarks on this clone: Other DNA sequences in this sample translate to the same CDR3. The CDR3 loop is CASSNRGSYEQYF. The DNA of the CDR3 is TGTGCCAGTAGCAACAGGGGATCCTACGAGCAGTACTTC. J is TRBJ2-7 and V is TRBV19; 7 nucleotides agree with TRBD1. CDR1 LNHDA and CDR2 SQIVND come from the germline V gene (reference sequence). This CDR3 comprises 13 residues. V lost 6 bases, J lost 1 base, and 3 bases stayed unmatched.

For this clone: This sample includes further DNA sequences coding for the same CDR3. The chain recombines TRBV6-1 with TRBJ1-5, with TRBD1 matching 7 bases. The CDR3 consists of 14 residues. V gave up 1 base and J gave up 7 bases; unmatched junction bases: 4. The V gene's germline CDR1 is MNHNS and CDR2 SASEGT. The CDR3, as DNA: TGTGCCAGCAGTGAAGGACAGGGCCGCCAGCCCCAGCATTTT. Translation gives CASSEGQGRQPQHF.

This clone was observed a single time. The sample has other DNA sequences that encode this CDR3 too. This chain links TRBV6-5 with TRBJ1-5; the D is unclear. CDR1 and CDR2 from the germline V gene are MNHEY and SVGAGI. The ends were cut back, 2 bases at V and 6 bases at J, with 11 bases in the middle. The CDR3 loop spans 14 amino acids. Here the CDR3 reads CASSYAEGSQPQHF. The CDR3 DNA follows: TGTGCCAGCAGTTACGCGGAAGGGAGTCAGCCCCAGCATTTT.

The chain links TRBV6-6 to TRBJ2-3; D is unresolved. The germline V gene encodes CDR1 MNHNY and CDR2 SVGAGI (reference sequence). Deletions cut 6 bases from V and 2 bases from J, with 12 bases between. This CDR3 is built from 14 residues. The CDR3 DNA is TGTGCCAGCAGCCCAAGGGCCAACACAGATACGCAGTATTTT. This sequence encodes CASSPRANTDTQYF.

Here the CDR3 reads CASSSDQPYEQYF. As DNA, the CDR3 is TGTGCCAGCAGCTCGGACCAGCCCTACGAGCAGTACTTC. The chain has TRBV5-6 and TRBJ2-7; no definite D call. From germline, CDR1 is SGHDT and CDR2 YYEEEE. CDR3 length: 13 amino acids. V gave up 3 bases and J gave up 2 bases, with 9 bases separating them.